The T cell receptor beta chain described here comes from a study of blood T cell repertoires in COVID-19. Across the whole study: In each case, the material was cDNA or gDNA derived from T cells, B-cell-depleted T cells, or PBMCs.

V lost 6 bases and J lost 2; bases outside the gene matches: 9. The CDR3 spans 16 residues. Germline V lookup: CDR1 MNHNY, CDR2 SVGAGI (reference sequence). Clones were read by immunoSEQ multiplex PCR, and TCRdb kept only the in-frame ones, dropping some. The data show fewer than 250,000 clones, roughly 80% seen once. The chain has TRBV6-6 and TRBJ2-4, with 8 nucleotides matching TRBD1. The sequence was collected from a human donor in a cohort sampled during active COVID-19. Specimen: peripheral blood. The CDR3 here is CASSPGQGVTKNIQYF. The CDR3 nucleotides are TGTGCCAGCAGCCCCGGACAGGGAGTAACCAAAAACATTCAGTACTTC.